The clone carrying this T cell receptor (beta chain) was seen only once. These data belong to a study of blood T cell repertoires in COVID-19. Study context: PBMCs, B-cell-depleted T cells, or T cells were the source of the cDNA or gDNA that made up the material.

The V and J ends lost 6 bases and 0 bases respectively, with 3 bases between them. This CDR3 has 12 amino acids. CDR1 SNHLY and CDR2 FYNNEI come from the germline V gene. As originally analysed: Amplified reference gene primers provided the basis for estimating nucleated cell counts. Assay used: immunoSEQ multiplex PCR; TCRdb lists only in-frame clones, some missing. V, J and clone size reflect that table, while D and trimming were determined from the DNA. Here the sample spans more than 110,000 clones, about 87% being singletons. The V gene is TRBV2, the J gene TRBJ2-4; D gene uncertain. The sequence was collected from a woman aged 40 to 55 with acute or convalescent COVID-19. The sequenced sample was peripheral blood. CDR3 loop: CASRAAKNIQYF. CDR3 nucleotides: TGTGCCAGCAGGGCAGCCAAAAACATTCAGTACTTC.